This T cell receptor beta chain was sequenced for a study of breast tumors, draining lymph nodes, adjacent tissues. The V end was cut by 3 bases, the J end by 10 bases, with 13 bases between. The CDR3 totals 13 residues. Germline V gene data show CDR1 as SEHNR and CDR2 as FQNEAQ (reference sequence). Broader study findings: Luminal-like breast cancer showed significantly higher tumor–nontumor repertoire similarity than basal-like. That most tumor T cells come from lymph nodes remained unproven. Tumor repertoires ranked between lymph nodes and nontumor tissue in diversity, with V and J gene preferences. Data fit most tumor T cells coming from lymph node, expanding in tumor.

MiXCR, applied by TCRdb to the multiplex PCR reads, yields one record per CDR3 protein. Of some 25,000 distinct CDR3 sequences in the sample, almost 70% are singletons; the top ten hold 23%. This clonotype was seen a single time. The antigen is not known. The chain uses TRBV7-9 and TRBJ2-1; possibly TRBD2 for D (5 bases). Sequenced input: tumor-adjacent breast tissue. This sequence was found in a female donor with breast cancer. Some clones in this sample may be carry-over from other donors' samples. CDR3 sequence: CASSFRGLGEQFF. The CDR3 coding sequence is TGTGCCAGCAGCTTCCGAGGGCTAGGCGAGCAGTTCTTC.